The 23 T cell receptor beta chains below were found in one sample sequenced in a study of shared clonotypes between healthy human individuals. The repertoire was sequenced with immunoSEQ multiplex PCR; TCRdb's copy has only in-frame clones and lacks some. The data contain fewer than 2.5 million clones, 93% of them seen just once; the ten biggest clones take up 0.36%. The sequencing sample was made of naive CD4+ T cells from PBMCs. This sample's subset: CD45RA+ positively selected. The receptors stem from a man between 18 and 35 years old in good health. Some clones in this sample may be carry-over from other donors' samples.

The chain is built from TRBV2 and TRBJ2-7, with 10 nucleotides matching TRBD2. The V and J ends lost 5 bases and 6 bases, in that order; junction bases with no gene match: 10. Germline V gene lookup returns CDR1 SNHLY and CDR2 FYNNEI. The CDR3 spans 15 residues. CDR3 in amino acids: CASSPIGSGRSEQYF. The CDR3 DNA sequence: TGTGCCAGCAGTCCTATAGGTAGCGGGAGGAGCGAGCAGTACTTC.

Only one count was recorded for this clone. J is TRBJ2-2 and V is TRBV2; the match to TRBD1 covers 8 bases. This CDR3 contains 16 residues. With 6 bases clipped from V and 1 base from J, the junction kept 7 bases outside the gene matches. The V gene's germline CDR1 is SNHLY and CDR2 FYNNEI. This CDR3 reads CASRATGAQNTGELFF. CDR3 DNA: TGTGCCAGCAGGGCGACAGGGGCGCAGAACACCGGGGAGCTGTTTTTT.

The V gene is TRBV19, the J gene TRBJ2-7; the D gene is possibly TRBD1 (6 bases). The CDR3 has 14 amino acids. The V end lost 4 bases, the J end lost 3 bases, and 13 bases lay between the germline ends. Germline V gene lookup returns CDR1 LNHDA and CDR2 SQIVND (reference sequence). The CDR3, as DNA: TGTGCCAGTAGTAAGGTCCAGGGGTTCTACGAGCAGTACTTC. As protein: CASSKVQGFYEQYF. Full variable domain (rest looked up from reference TRBV19 and TRBJ2-7): DGGITQSPKYLFRKEGQNVTLSCEQNLNHDAMYWYRQDPGQGLRLIYYSQIVNDFQKGDIAEGYSVSREKKESFPLTVTSAQKNPTAFYLCASSKVQGFYEQYFGPGTRLTVT.

The chain carries TRBV5-4 and TRBJ1-6; 8 bases are a match to TRBD1. In germline, CDR1 is SGHNT, CDR2 YYREEE (reference sequence). The ends lost 4 bases at V and 5 bases at J; junction bases unmatched: 2. This CDR3 contains 14 residues. CDR3 region: CASSLDRDNSPLHF. The CDR3, as DNA: TGTGCCAGCAGCCTGGACAGGGATAATTCACCCCTCCACTTT.

V and J are TRBV27 and TRBJ2-7; TRBD2 matches 11 bases. The germline V gene has CDR1 MNHEY and CDR2 SMNVEV (reference sequence). This CDR3 has 16 amino acids. V shed 1 base, J shed 2 bases, and the junction held 4 bases outside the gene matches. This CDR3 is CASSLFGLAGAYEQYF. CDR3 DNA sequence: TGTGCCAGCAGTTTATTCGGACTAGCGGGCGCCTACGAGCAGTACTTC.

The rearrangement links TRBV5-1 to TRBJ1-5, with TRBD1 matching over 9 bases. CDR1 and CDR2 (germline): SGHRS, YFSETQ. The CDR3 has 15 residues. Unmatched junction bases numbered 8, after V lost 4 bases and J lost 6 bases. This CDR3 reads CASSNTGGEGQPQHF. DNA of the CDR3: TGCGCCAGCAGCAACACAGGGGGCGAGGGTCAGCCCCAGCATTTT.

The chain links TRBV7-8 to TRBJ1-3; the D gene is possibly TRBD1 (5 bases). From germline, CDR1 is SGHVS and CDR2 FQNEAQ. Trimming stripped 5 bases from V and 0 bases from J, with 26 bases between. The CDR3 consists of 20 residues. CDR3 sequence (DNA): TGTGCCAGCAGCCGACGTGGATCGACAGACTTCTCCTCCTCTGGAAACACCATATATTTT. Its translation is CASSRRGSTDFSSSGNTIYF.

Concerning this clone itself: Other DNA sequences from this sample encode an identical CDR3 as well. The gene calls are TRBV18 and TRBJ1-3; D remains ambiguous. CDR1 is KGHSH, CDR2 LQKENI, per germline. Trimming took 3 bases from V and 3 from J, leaving 9 bases between them. This CDR3 comprises 14 residues. CDR3 DNA: TGTGCCAGCTCACCGAGTGAGGGTGGAAACACCATATATTTT. Translation: CASSPSEGGNTIYF. The complete variable domain, with remaining parts taken from reference TRBV18 and TRBJ1-3, reads NAGVMQNPRHLVRRRGQEARLRCSPMKGHSHVYWYRQLPEEGLKFMVYLQKENIIDESGMPKERFSAEFPKEGPSILRIQQVVRGDSAAYFCASSPSEGGNTIYFGEGSWLTVV.

The chain is built from TRBV7-2 and TRBJ2-7; D unclear. Germline V lookup: CDR1 SGHTA, CDR2 FQGNSA. The V end was cut by 2 bases, the J end by 2 bases, with 10 bases between. The CDR3 is 14 residues long. The CDR3 here is CASSLLVQTYEQYF. The CDR3 nucleotides read TGTGCCAGCAGCTTACTTGTACAAACCTACGAGCAGTACTTC. Looking up the rest from reference TRBV7-2 and TRBJ2-7 gives the full variable domain: GAGVSQSPSNKVTEKGKDVELRCDPISGHTALYWYRQSLGQGLEFLIYFQGNSAPDKSGLPSDRFSAERTGGSVSTLTIQRTQQEDSAVYLCASSLLVQTYEQYFGPGTRLTVT.

In its sample, this clone was seen once. The chain couples TRBV11-2 to TRBJ2-3, with 11 bases identical to TRBD1. V lost 5 bases, J lost 6 bases, and 7 bases stayed unmatched. This CDR3 has 15 residues. Germline-derived CDR1 and CDR2 are SGHAT and FQNNGV. CDR3 nucleotides: TGTGCCAGCAGCGACCGGGACAGGGGGATCGATACGCAGTATTTT. It translates to CASSDRDRGIDTQYF. Full variable domain (rest looked up from reference TRBV11-2 and TRBJ2-3): EAGVAQSPRYKIIEKRQSVAFWCNPISGHATLYWYQQILGQGPKLLIQFQNNGVVDDSQLPKDRFSAERLKGVDSTLKIQPAKLEDSAVYLCASSDRDRGIDTQYFGPGTRLTVL.

Comment on this clone: The sample carries other DNA sequences with the same CDR3. CDR3 sequence (DNA): TGCGCCAGCAGCGCGGGACTAGCGGGAGGGCAAGAGACCCAGTACTTC. It yields the protein CASSAGLAGGQETQYF. This chain links TRBV5-1 with TRBJ2-5, with TRBD2 identical over 16 bases. Germline CDR1 reads SGHRS; CDR2 reads YFSETQ. CDR3 size: 16 residues. The V gene end was trimmed by 4 bases and the J gene end by 2 bases; junction bases not matched to a gene: 2.

The V and J genes are TRBV6-1 and TRBJ2-7; D gene unclear. The CDR3 runs 15 residues. From germline, CDR1 is MNHNS and CDR2 SASEGT. V dropped 5 bases and J dropped 1 base, with 15 bases sitting between them. CDR3 in amino acids: CASSPKKVGSYEQYF. CDR3 nucleotides: TGTGCCAGCAGTCCCAAGAAGGTTGGATCCTACGAGCAGTACTTC.

The genes are TRBV2 and TRBJ1-1, with unresolved D. CDR1 is SNHLY, CDR2 FYNNEI, per germline. The CDR3 runs 14 residues. The V end was cut by 7 bases, the J end by 2 bases, with 14 bases between. CDR3 sequence (DNA): TGTGCCAGCAACACCAGGACCTTAAACACTGAAGCTTTCTTT. Amino acids: CASNTRTLNTEAFF.

CDR3 loop: CASSEWIGRSGNTIYF. In DNA form, the CDR3 reads TGCGCCAGCAGTGAGTGGATTGGGAGGAGTGGAAACACCATATATTTT. This sequence joins TRBV10-2 and TRBJ1-3; D unclear. This CDR3 has 16 residues. The V end was cut by 1 base, the J end by 3 bases, with 13 bases between. Germline V lookup: CDR1 WSHSY, CDR2 SAAADI.

Details on this clone: Other DNA sequences within the sample encode an identical CDR3. The chain recombines TRBV5-6 with TRBJ1-1; weak D call: TRBD1 (5 bases). Deletions cut 4 bases from V and 1 base from J, with 8 bases between. Germline V gene data show CDR1 as SGHDT and CDR2 as YYEEEE. The CDR3 has 13 amino acids. In DNA form, the CDR3 reads TGTGCCAGCAGCCGTACAGGGAACACTGAAGCTTTCTTT. This codes for CASSRTGNTEAFF.

The rearrangement uses TRBV5-8 and TRBJ1-2, with D unclear. The germline V and J ends were trimmed by 0 bases and 6 bases, with 12 bases remaining between them. The CDR3 extends over 14 amino acids. CDR1 is SGHTS, CDR2 YDEGEE, per germline. For the CDR3, the DNA is TGTGCCAGCAGCTTGGTCCGGTCAGGCAATGGCTACACCTTC. Amino acid sequence: CASSLVRSGNGYTF.

The J gene is TRBJ1-1, the V gene TRBV23-1; D is perhaps TRBD1 (5 bases). TRBV23-1 is classed as an ORF, of uncertain function. Between the trimmed V and J ends, which lost 5 bases and 0 bases, there was a span of 31 bases. This CDR3 comprises 21 residues. CDR3 nucleotide sequence: TGCGCCAGCAGTAGGGGCCGGCGCCTCTACGGGAGGGGTCGTGTGAACACTGAAGCTTTCTTT. This codes for CASSRGRRLYGRGRVNTEAFF.

The V gene is TRBV5-5, the J gene TRBJ2-7; 9 nucleotides match TRBD2. This CDR3 region has 16 residues. Trimming at V came to 3 bases and at J to 6 bases, leaving 13 bases not matched to a gene. CDR1 and CDR2 (germline): SGHKS, YYEKEE (reference sequence). CDR3 region: CASSWIAGEVIGEQYF. The CDR3 DNA is TGTGCCAGCAGCTGGATAGCGGGAGAGGTAATCGGCGAGCAGTACTTC.

Here the CDR3 reads CASSSDRGDYNEQFF. The CDR3 bases are TGTGCCAGCAGTTCGGACAGGGGAGACTACAATGAGCAGTTCTTC. The chain recombines TRBV25-1 with TRBJ2-1; 9 nucleotides match TRBD1. V trimming: 5 bases; J trimming: 3 bases; junction bases outside the gene matches: 5. The germline V gene encodes CDR1 MGHDK and CDR2 SYGVNS. This CDR3 has 15 amino acids. Supplemented by reference TRBV25-1 and TRBJ2-1, the full variable domain reads EADIYQTPRYLVIGTGKKITLECSQTMGHDKMYWYQQDPGMELHLIHYSYGVNSTEKGDLSSESTVSRIRTEHFPLTLESARPSHTSQYLCASSSDRGDYNEQFFGPGTRLTVL.

This chain connects TRBV30 to TRBJ2-2, with TRBD1 matching 10 bases. CDR3 length equals 15 residues. Germline loops: CDR1 GTSNPN, CDR2 SVGIG (reference sequence). With 5 bases clipped from V and 7 bases from J, the junction kept 10 bases outside the gene matches. The CDR3 protein is CAWGQGTGVGGELFF. For the CDR3, the DNA is TGTGCCTGGGGCCAGGGGACAGGGGTGGGCGGGGAGCTGTTTTTT.

This rearrangement joins TRBV19 to TRBJ1-5; D might be TRBD1 (6 bases). Trimming shortened V by 4 bases and J by 8 bases, and 21 bases separated the two germline ends. Germline CDR1 LNHDA, CDR2 SQIVND (reference sequence). The CDR3 extends over 16 amino acids. CDR3 in amino acids: CASSNPGHYRVEPQHF. Written as DNA, the CDR3 is TGTGCCAGTAGTAATCCGGGACACTACCGAGTTGAGCCCCAGCATTTT.

The rearrangement links TRBV5-4 to TRBJ2-5, with D possibly TRBD1 on 6 matching bases. The CDR3 length is 17 residues. CDR1 and CDR2 (germline): SGHNT, YYREEE (reference sequence). Trimming took 3 bases from V and 3 from J, leaving 21 bases between them. Written as DNA, the CDR3 is TGTGCCAGCAGCTATACACCAGGGGCCCCTATTGAAGAGACCCAGTACTTC. This encodes CASSYTPGAPIEETQYF.

As concerns this clone: The same CDR3 can be traced to other DNA sequences in this sample. This chain joins TRBV19 and TRBJ2-7; 11 positions match TRBD1. CDR3 length: 14 residues. Trimming took 5 bases from V and 5 from J; bases not matched to a gene: 5. From germline, CDR1 is LNHDA and CDR2 SQIVND (reference sequence). The DNA for the CDR3 is TGTGCCAGTAGTTCTCCGGGACAGGGGGACGAGCAGTACTTC. This codes for CASSSPGQGDEQYF. The whole variable domain, filled in from reference TRBV19 and TRBJ2-7, reads DGGITQSPKYLFRKEGQNVTLSCEQNLNHDAMYWYRQDPGQGLRLIYYSQIVNDFQKGDIAEGYSVSREKKESFPLTVTSAQKNPTAFYLCASSSPGQGDEQYFGPGTRLTVT.